The 8 T cell receptor beta chains given below trace back to one sample, sequenced in a study of human T cells and chemical hapten exposure. The time point was: patch test 3, about 24 weeks after DPC sensitization. Treatment in this sample: therapeutic diphenylcyclopropenone sensitization with weekly scalp DPC. TCRdb reanalysed the RACE reads using MiXCR and keeps one entry per CDR3 protein. The profile covers roughly 130,000 distinct CDR3 sequences, with about 11% appearing a single time and under 2.5% taken by the ten largest. Here the sequenced sample was whole blood, taken in connection with sensitization to the hapten diphenylcyclopropenone (DPC). The receptors come from a woman aged 45-59 years with alopecia areata. Some clones in this sample may be carry-over from other donors' samples.

J is TRBJ2-4 and V is TRBV2; tentative D call: TRBD1 (5 bases). Trimming took 7 bases from V and 0 from J, leaving 16 bases between them. Germline CDR1 and CDR2: SNHLY and FYNNEI. The CDR3 is made up of 16 amino acids. This chain's CDR3 is CASMRQRLLAKNIQYF. CDR3 in DNA: TGTGCCAGCATGCGACAGAGATTACTAGCCAAAAACATTCAGTACTTC.

The chain has TRBV7-8 and TRBJ1-1; tentative D call: TRBD1 (5 bases). The CDR3 covers 14 residues. Germline V gene data show CDR1 as SGHVS and CDR2 as FQNEAQ. The V end was cut by 1 base, the J end by 4 bases, with 10 bases between. The CDR3 reads CASSLGMGTTEAFF. The CDR3 region has the DNA TGTGCCAGCAGCTTAGGTATGGGGACCACTGAAGCTTTCTTT.

In this sample, this clonotype turned up a few times. The CDR3 sequence is CASSLDILANEQFF. The DNA of the CDR3 is TGTGCCAGCAGCTTAGATATACTAGCCAATGAGCAGTTCTTC. The chain recombines TRBV7-2 with TRBJ2-1; possibly TRBD2 for D (6 bases). V was trimmed by 1 base and J by 6 bases, leaving 10 bases between them. This CDR3 has 14 residues. Germline lookup yields CDR1 SGHTA and CDR2 FQGNSA.

The chain is built from TRBV5-5 and TRBJ2-5; the match to TRBD1 covers 7 bases. With V trimmed by 0 bases and J by 4 bases, 9 bases remained unmatched. Germline V CDR1 and CDR2: SGHKS, YYEKEE (reference sequence). This CDR3 has 16 residues. The CDR3 sequence: CASSLAPTGRGETQYF. CDR3 sequence (DNA): TGTGCCAGCAGCTTGGCCCCGACAGGGCGCGGAGAGACCCAGTACTTC.

This clonotype was seen repeatedly, ten times or more. This chain uses TRBV7-9 with TRBJ1-2, with a possible D match to TRBD1 (6 bases). Looked up from germline, CDR1 is SEHNR and CDR2 is FQNEAQ (reference sequence). V shed 5 bases and J shed 4 bases, with 11 bases lying between them. This CDR3 is 13 amino acids long. The CDR3, as DNA: TGTGCCAGCAGCACTGGACAGTCCTATGGCTACACCTTC. This codes for CASSTGQSYGYTF.

The chain couples TRBV7-3 to TRBJ1-2; tentative D call: TRBD1 (5 bases). CDR3 length equals 14 residues. V lost 8 bases to trimming and J lost 1 base, with 14 bases between them. Germline CDR1 SGHTA, CDR2 FQGTGA. CDR3 sequence (DNA): TGTGCCAGCGGCGGGGGTGGCCTTAACTATGGCTACACCTTC. Its translation: CASGGGGLNYGYTF.

This sequence joins TRBV20-1 and TRBJ1-6; tentative D call: TRBD1 (6 bases). This CDR3 spans 13 amino acids. Trimming pared 6 bases from V and 6 bases from J, leaving 12 bases between. The germline V gene encodes CDR1 DFQATT and CDR2 SNEGSKA (reference sequence). The CDR3 bases are TGCAGTGCCCCGGACAGCGTTAATTCACCCCTCCACTTT. Its protein product is CSAPDSVNSPLHF.

This clonotype was picked up many times. V usage is TRBV9 and J usage is TRBJ2-7; 9 bases line up with TRBD1. Germline V lookup: CDR1 SGDLS, CDR2 YYNGEE. The CDR3 extends over 15 amino acids. The V gene end was trimmed by 0 bases and the J gene end by 5 bases; junction bases not matched to a gene: 6. CDR3 residues: CASSVGGQGIHEQYF. CDR3 DNA sequence: TGTGCCAGCAGCGTAGGTGGACAGGGGATACACGAGCAGTACTTC. Full variable domain (outside the CDR3, taken from reference TRBV9 and TRBJ2-7): DSGVTQTPKHLITATGQRVTLRCSPRSGDLSVYWYQQSLDQGLQFLIQYYNGEERAKGNILERFSAQQFPDLHSELNLSSLELGDSALYFCASSVGGQGIHEQYFGPGTRLTVT.